Sequencing of this T cell receptor beta chain was carried out in a study of regulatory T cells in long-lasting Graves disease. The table lists this clonotype with a few counts. Its antigen is not identified. As for time point: persistent/refractory GD, antithyroid drugs over 5 years with positive TRAb. The TCR library was prepared using RNA isolated from PBMCs. Patients were from an endocrinology department in Xi'an, China. Overall study results and limits: TRBV28, TRBJ1-2 and TRBJ2-5 were segments that persistent disease favored.

Library construction for TCR beta used iRepertoire HTBI primers and Arm-PCR of CDR3 regions. One entry per CDR3 protein results from TCRdb running MiXCR on the multiplex PCR reads. The sample lists 300,000 to 350,000 distinct CDR3 sequences; around 20% were seen once. Germline values: CDR1 LNHDA, CDR2 SQIVND (reference sequence). This CDR3 comprises 17 residues. V was shortened by 3 bases and J by 0 bases, with 15 bases between the two germline ends. This TCR came from a female donor with Graves disease. V and J are TRBV19 and TRBJ1-5, with D perhaps TRBD1 (5 bases). The sequences come from peripheral blood mononuclear cells (PBMCs), collected when the disease was refractory, from a patient treated with antithyroid drugs. In DNA form, the CDR3 reads TGTGCCAGTAGTATCTCGCCAGGGACTACTAGCAATCAGCCCCAGCATTTT. Encoded protein: CASSISPGTTSNQPQHF.